This T cell receptor (beta chain) was sequenced in a study of T cell responses to AZD1222 COVID-19 vaccine. Libraries were prepared by immunoSEQ multiplex PCR; TCRdb keeps only in-frame clonotypes and omits some of them. The top ten hold around 4.5% of the sample, which has 150,000 to 200,000 clones, about 90% seen once. Germline CDR1 reads SEHNR; CDR2 reads FQNEAQ (reference sequence). This CDR3 is 12 amino acids long. Deletions cut 4 bases from V and 5 bases from J, with 9 bases between. The J gene is TRBJ2-7, the V gene TRBV7-9; the D is unclear. The TCR originated in an adult who received the MenACWY meningococcal vaccine as a control. The sample was peripheral blood, taken 28 days after the second dose of the MenACWY control vaccine. The CDR3 sequence: CASSSLLDEQYF. The CDR3 bases are TGTGCCAGCAGCTCACTACTTGACGAGCAGTACTTC.